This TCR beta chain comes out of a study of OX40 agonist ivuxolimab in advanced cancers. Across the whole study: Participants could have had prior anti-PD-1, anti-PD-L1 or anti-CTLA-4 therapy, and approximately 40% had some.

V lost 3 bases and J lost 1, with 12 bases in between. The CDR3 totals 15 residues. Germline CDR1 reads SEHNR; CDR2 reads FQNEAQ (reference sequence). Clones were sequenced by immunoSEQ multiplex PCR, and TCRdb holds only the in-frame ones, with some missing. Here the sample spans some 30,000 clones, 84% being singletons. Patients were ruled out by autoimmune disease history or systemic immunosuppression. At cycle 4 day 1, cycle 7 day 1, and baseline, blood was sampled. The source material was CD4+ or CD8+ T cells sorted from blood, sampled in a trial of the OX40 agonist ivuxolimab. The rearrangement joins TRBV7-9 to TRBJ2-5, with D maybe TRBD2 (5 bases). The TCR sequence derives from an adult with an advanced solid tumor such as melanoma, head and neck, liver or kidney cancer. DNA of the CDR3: TGTGCCAGCAGCTTCCTACTAGTGGGCCAAGAGACCCAGTACTTC. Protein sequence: CASSFLLVGQETQYF.